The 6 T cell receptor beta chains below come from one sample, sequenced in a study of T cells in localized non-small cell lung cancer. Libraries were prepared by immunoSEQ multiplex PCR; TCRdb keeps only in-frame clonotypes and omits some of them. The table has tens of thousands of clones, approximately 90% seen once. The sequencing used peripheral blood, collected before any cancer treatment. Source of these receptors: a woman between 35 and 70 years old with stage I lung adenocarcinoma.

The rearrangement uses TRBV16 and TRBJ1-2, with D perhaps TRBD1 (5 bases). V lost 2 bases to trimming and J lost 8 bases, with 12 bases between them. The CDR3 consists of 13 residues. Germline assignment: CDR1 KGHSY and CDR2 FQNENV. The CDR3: CASSQETWGGYTF. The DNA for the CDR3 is TGTGCCAGCAGCCAAGAAACCTGGGGCGGCTACACCTTC. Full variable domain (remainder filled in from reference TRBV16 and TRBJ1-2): GEEVAQTPKHLVRGEGQKAKLYCAPIKGHSYVFWYQQVLKNEFKFLISFQNENVFDETGMPKERFSAKCLPNSPCSLEIQATKLEDSAVYFCASSQETWGGYTFGSGTRLTVV.

CDR3 bases: TGCGCCAGCAGCTTGAGGCAGGAAGAGACCCAGTACTTC. Translation gives CASSLRQEETQYF. J is TRBJ2-5 and V is TRBV5-1; D remains unclear. In germline, CDR1 is SGHRS, CDR2 YFSETQ. This CDR3 contains 13 residues. Trimming pared 1 base from V and 3 bases from J, leaving 7 bases between.

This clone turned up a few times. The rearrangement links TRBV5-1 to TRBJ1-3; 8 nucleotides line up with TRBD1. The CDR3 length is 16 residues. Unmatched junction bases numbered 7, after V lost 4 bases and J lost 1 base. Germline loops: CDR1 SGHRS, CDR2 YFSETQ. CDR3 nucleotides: TGCGCCAGCAGCGTCGGACAGGGATCTTCTGGAAACACCATATATTTT. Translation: CASSVGQGSSGNTIYF.

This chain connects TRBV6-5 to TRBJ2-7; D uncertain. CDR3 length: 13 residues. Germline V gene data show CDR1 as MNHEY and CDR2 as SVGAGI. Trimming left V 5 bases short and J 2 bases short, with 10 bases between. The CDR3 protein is CASSHRRAYEQYF. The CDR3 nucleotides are TGTGCCAGCAGTCACCGACGGGCCTACGAGCAGTACTTC.

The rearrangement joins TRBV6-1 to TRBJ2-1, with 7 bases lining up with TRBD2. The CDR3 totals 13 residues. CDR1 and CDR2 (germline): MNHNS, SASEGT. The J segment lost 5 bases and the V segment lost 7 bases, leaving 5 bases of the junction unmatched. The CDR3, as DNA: TGTGCCAGCACCAAAGCGGGGAACAATGAGCAGTTCTTC. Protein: CASTKAGNNEQFF.

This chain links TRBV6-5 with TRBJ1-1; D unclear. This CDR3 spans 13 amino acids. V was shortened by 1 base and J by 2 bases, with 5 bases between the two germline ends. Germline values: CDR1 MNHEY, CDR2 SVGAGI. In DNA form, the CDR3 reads TGTGCCAGCAGTTACTGGACTAACACTGAAGCTTTCTTT. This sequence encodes CASSYWTNTEAFF.